One T cell receptor (beta chain) is described in this entry. Its antigen is unknown. Looked up from germline, CDR1 is ENHRY and CDR2 is SYGVKD. V shed 4 bases and J 7 bases; nucleotides not matched to a gene: 6. The CDR3 runs 15 residues. The data stem from a study of T cell repertoires in cytomegalovirus infection. Study as a whole: The public TCR beta signatures pointed to both CMV infection and matching HLA type.

One entry per CDR3 protein results from TCRdb running MiXCR on the reads. The table records around 530,000 distinct CDR3 sequences, around 27% of them present only once. Study results and caveats: Using cumulative public TCR beta family frequency, the authors identified those who carried CMV together with the relevant HLA.

The receptor's source is a human donor in good health (CMV status not recorded). Some clones in this sample may be carry-over from other donors' samples. The rearrangement joins TRBV10-3 to TRBJ2-1; 11 bases are shared with TRBD2. Sequencing used PBMCs. This CDR3 reads CAISGLAGGQNEQFF. The DNA for the CDR3 is TGTGCCATCAGTGGGCTAGCGGGGGGACAAAATGAGCAGTTCTTC.